Detailed here is one TCR beta chain. No antigen is known for it. The CDR3 runs to 16 residues. Trimming took 1 base from V and 4 from J; bases not matched to a gene: 9. CDR1 is SGHAT, CDR2 FQNNGV, per germline. Clones were read by immunoSEQ multiplex PCR, and TCRdb kept only the in-frame ones, dropping some. This sample yields 50,000 to 65,000 clones, of which around 81% are seen a single time; about 18% belongs to the top ten. The data were obtained in a study of identifying expanded T cells in peripheral blood. During the collection period, no donor immune events like infections were recorded. Study-wide points: About 1.3 clones differed between technical replicates, versus about 16 and 19 over time. Approximately two-week clone count variance significantly increased as total template count grew.

The receptor comes from a person aged 18 to 75 in good health. The chain joins TRBV11-2 to TRBJ2-7; TRBD2 matches at 8 bases. The sequencing input was blood. CDR3 region: CASSLGLAGTLYEQYF. In DNA form, the CDR3 reads TGTGCCAGCAGCTTAGGTCTAGCGGGTACGTTATACGAGCAGTACTTC.